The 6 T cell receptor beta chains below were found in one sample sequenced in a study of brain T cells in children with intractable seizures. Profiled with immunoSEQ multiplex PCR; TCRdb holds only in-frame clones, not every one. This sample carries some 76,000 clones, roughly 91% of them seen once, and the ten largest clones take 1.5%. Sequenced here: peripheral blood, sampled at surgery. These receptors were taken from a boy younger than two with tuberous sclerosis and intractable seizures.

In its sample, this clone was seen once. The CDR3 reads CASSRQSSYNSPLHF. The CDR3 bases are TGTGCCAGCAGCCGTCAGAGCTCCTATAATTCACCCCTCCACTTT. This rearrangement joins TRBV9 to TRBJ1-6; the D is unclear. Per the germline V gene, CDR1 is SGDLS and CDR2 is YYNGEE. V lost 4 bases, J lost 0 bases, and 8 bases lay in between. The CDR3 length is 15 residues.

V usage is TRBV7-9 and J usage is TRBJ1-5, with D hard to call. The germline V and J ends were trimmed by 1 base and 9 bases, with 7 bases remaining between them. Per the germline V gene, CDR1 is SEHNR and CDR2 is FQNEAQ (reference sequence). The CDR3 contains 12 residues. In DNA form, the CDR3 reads TGTGCCAGCAGCTTAGGGTGGGGGCCCCAGCATTTT. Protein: CASSLGWGPQHF.

CDR3 nucleotides: TGTGCCAGTGGGGACGCAGAGGAAGCCTACGAGCAGTACTTC. It codes for CASGDAEEAYEQYF. The genes are TRBV19 and TRBJ2-7; perhaps D is TRBD1 or TRBD2 (5 bases each). The CDR3 has 14 residues. V was pared by 8 bases and J by 2 bases, with 16 bases between. In germline, CDR1 is LNHDA, CDR2 SQIVND (reference sequence).

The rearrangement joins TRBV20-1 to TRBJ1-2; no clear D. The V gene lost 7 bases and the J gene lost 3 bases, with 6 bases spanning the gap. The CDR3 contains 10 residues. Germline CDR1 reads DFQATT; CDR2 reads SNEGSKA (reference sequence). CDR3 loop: CSGYDYGYTF. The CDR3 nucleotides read TGCAGTGGCTACGACTATGGCTACACCTTC.

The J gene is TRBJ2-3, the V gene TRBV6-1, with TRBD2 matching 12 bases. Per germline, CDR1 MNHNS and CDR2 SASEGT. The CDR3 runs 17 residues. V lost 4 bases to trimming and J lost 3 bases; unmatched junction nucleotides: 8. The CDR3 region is CASSGQTSGGTTDTQYF. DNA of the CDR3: TGTGCCAGCAGTGGACAGACTAGCGGGGGTACGACAGATACGCAGTATTTT.

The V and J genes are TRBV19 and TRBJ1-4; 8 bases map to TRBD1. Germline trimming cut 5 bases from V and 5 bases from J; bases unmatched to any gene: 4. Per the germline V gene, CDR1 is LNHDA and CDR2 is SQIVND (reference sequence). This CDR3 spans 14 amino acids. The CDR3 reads CASSGQGGNEKLFF. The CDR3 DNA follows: TGTGCCAGTAGTGGACAGGGTGGGAATGAAAAACTGTTTTTT.